These T cell receptor beta chains were read from a single sample in a study of cytomegalovirus exposure and HLA in healthy donors. Measured with immunoSEQ multiplex PCR; TCRdb has only the in-frame clones, and not every one. The table records about 95,000 clones, about four fifths of them present only once. Sequencing was performed on PBMCs. The source is a woman between 70 and 85 years old in good health and CMV-seropositive. The CDR3 runs from the conserved cysteine through the conserved F or W. A D gene is named only where the DNA matches it firmly. The size of a clone is reported for some rows only, either as once, few or many, or as a class for expanded clones.

D: -
J: TRBJ1-1
size: few
V: TRBV6-6
DNA: TGTGCCAGCAGTACCCCCGGGTCCCCTGAAGCTTTCTTT
CDR3: CASSTPGSPEAFF

D: TRBD1
J: TRBJ2-1
size: -
V: TRBV6-1
DNA: TGTGCCAGCAGTGACAGGACAGGGGATCCCTACAATGAGCAGTTCTTC
CDR3: CASSDRTGDPYNEQFF

D: TRBD1
J: TRBJ1-5
size: -
V: TRBV30
DNA: TGTGCCTGGAGTGGAGGGACAGGTTTGAGGAGCAATCAGCCCCAGCATTTT
CDR3: CAWSGGTGLRSNQPQHF

D: TRBD2
J: TRBJ2-1
size: -
V: TRBV11-3
DNA: TGTGCCAGCAGCTTACCCTTCGGGAGGGCCCGTGAGCAGTTCTTC
CDR3: CASSLPFGRAREQFF

D: -
J: TRBJ2-5
size: -
V: TRBV19
DNA: TGTGCCAGTAGCCCCTCCATACCGGGGAAGACCCAGTACTTC
CDR3: CASSPSIPGKTQYF

D: TRBD1
J: TRBJ1-1
size: -
V: TRBV25-1
DNA: TGTGCCAGCAGTGCCCAGACAGGGGGCAGGGTGGCTGAAGCTTTCTTT
CDR3: CASSAQTGGRVAEAFF

D: TRBD2
J: TRBJ2-1
size: once
V: TRBV28
DNA: TGTGCCAGCAGTGAGGGCGGGAGAGTCGACAATGAGCAGTTCTTC
CDR3: CASSEGGRVDNEQFF

D: -
J: TRBJ2-7
size: few
V: TRBV4-2
DNA: TGTGCCAGCAGCCAAGCCGACAGCTACGAGCAGTACTTC
CDR3: CASSQADSYEQYF

D: TRBD1
J: TRBJ1-1
size: -
V: TRBV6-6
DNA: TGTGCCAGCAGCAACAGGGGTCGGAACACTGAAGCTTTCTTT
CDR3: CASSNRGRNTEAFF

D: TRBD1
J: TRBJ1-1
size: -
V: TRBV30
DNA: TGTGCCTGGACTCGGGACAGGGCGAACACTGAAGCTTTCTTT
CDR3: CAWTRDRANTEAFF

D: -
J: TRBJ2-3
size: -
V: TRBV5-1
DNA: TGCGCCAGCAGCCAACAGGGTACTCAAGATACGCAGTATTTT
CDR3: CASSQQGTQDTQYF

D: TRBD2
J: TRBJ2-1
size: -
V: TRBV2
DNA: TGTGCCAGCTCAAAGGAGGGCGGGAGTTATTACAATGAGCAGTTCTTC
CDR3: CASSKEGGSYYNEQFF

D: TRBD1
J: TRBJ2-2
size: -
V: TRBV11-3
DNA: TGTGCCAGCAGCCCGGGACAGGGAGACACCGGGGAGCTGTTTTTT
CDR3: CASSPGQGDTGELFF

D: TRBD2
J: TRBJ2-5
size: -
V: TRBV19
DNA: TGTGCCAGTACCGCGGGGGGGGTAGAGACCCAGTACTTC
CDR3: CASTAGGVETQYF

D: TRBD2
J: TRBJ2-3
size: -
V: TRBV5-1
DNA: TGCGCCAGCAGCTTGCCTAGCGGCTCAGATACGCAGTATTTT
CDR3: CASSLPSGSDTQYF

D: -
J: TRBJ1-1
size: few
V: TRBV5-1
DNA: TGCGCCAGCAGCTGGGGGATGGGGGGGATGAACACTGAAGCTTTCTTT
CDR3: CASSWGMGGMNTEAFF

D: -
J: TRBJ2-5
size: -
V: TRBV7-2
DNA: TGTGCCAGCAGCTTACCTAGAGGAGATCTAGAGACCCAGTACTTC
CDR3: CASSLPRGDLETQYF

D: -
J: TRBJ2-5
size: -
V: TRBV18
DNA: TGTGCCAGCTCCCCGAGCCTCCAAGAGACCCAGTACTTC
CDR3: CASSPSLQETQYF

D: TRBD1
J: TRBJ2-2
size: -
V: TRBV7-3
DNA: TGTGCCAGCAGCTTAAACAGGGGGAACACCGGGGAGCTGTTTTTT
CDR3: CASSLNRGNTGELFF

D: TRBD2
J: TRBJ2-2
size: -
V: TRBV4-3
DNA: TGCGCCAGCAGCCAAGAGGCCCGGCTAGCGGGAACCGGGGAGCTGTTTTTT
CDR3: CASSQEARLAGTGELFF

D: -
J: TRBJ1-1
size: -
V: TRBV11-1
DNA: TGTGCCAGCAGCCCCCGCTGGACTACTGAAGCTTTCTTT
CDR3: CASSPRWTTEAFF

D: -
J: TRBJ2-5
size: -
V: TRBV9
DNA: TGTGCCAGCAGCAGGACTAGCCCAGGGGGGGAGACCCAGTACTTC
CDR3: CASSRTSPGGETQYF

D: TRBD2
J: TRBJ2-7
size: -
V: TRBV19
DNA: TGTGCCAGTAGTATAGCTAGCGGGAGCCCAAGGGAGCAGTACTTC
CDR3: CASSIASGSPREQYF

D: TRBD1
J: TRBJ1-6
size: -
V: TRBV5-1
DNA: TGCGCCAGCAGACAGGGGGTTGATTCACCCCTCCACTTT
CDR3: CASRQGVDSPLHF

D: TRBD1
J: TRBJ2-1
size: -
V: TRBV30
DNA: TGTGCCTGGAGTCTCTTCGAGACAGGGGTATTGGATGAGCAGTTCTTC
CDR3: CAWSLFETGVLDEQFF

D: -
J: TRBJ2-5
size: few
V: TRBV5-4
DNA: TGTGCCAGCAGCTTAAGGGCAGGGGAGACCCAGTACTTC
CDR3: CASSLRAGETQYF

D: TRBD1
J: TRBJ1-2
size: -
V: TRBV4-3
DNA: TGCGCCAGCAGCCAAGATTTCGCCGCAGGGGGCGACAATGGCTACACCTTC
CDR3: CASSQDFAAGGDNGYTF

D: TRBD2
J: TRBJ2-4
size: -
V: TRBV10-1
DNA: TGCGCCAGCAGCAAAGGACTAGCGGGAGAAAACATTCAGTACTTC
CDR3: CASSKGLAGENIQYF

D: TRBD1
J: TRBJ1-6
size: -
V: TRBV6-4
DNA: TGTGCCAGCAGCCTCGGACAGGGGGGTAATTCACCCCTCCACTTT
CDR3: CASSLGQGGNSPLHF

D: -
J: TRBJ2-7
size: -
V: TRBV29-1
DNA: TGCAGCGGACAAGACATACCCTACGAGCAGTACTTC
CDR3: CSGQDIPYEQYF

D: -
J: TRBJ2-4
size: -
V: TRBV19
DNA: TGTGCCAGTTCACTTCTCTCGGACAGTCTCCTAGCCAAAAACATTCAGTACTTC
CDR3: CASSLLSDSLLAKNIQYF

D: -
J: TRBJ1-2
size: -
V: TRBV19
DNA: TGTGCCAGTACCAAAAAGGGGGTCTCAGGCTATGGCTACACCTTC
CDR3: CASTKKGVSGYGYTF

D: -
J: TRBJ2-3
size: -
V: TRBV11-3
DNA: TGTGCCAGCAGCTCGCGATATGCAGATACGCAGTATTTT
CDR3: CASSSRYADTQYF

D: -
J: TRBJ2-1
size: few
V: TRBV13
DNA: TGTGCCAGCAGTACAAAGGGACTGTACAATGAGCAGTTCTTC
CDR3: CASSTKGLYNEQFF

D: -
J: TRBJ2-1
size: once
V: TRBV6-6
DNA: TGTGCCAGCAGCCCCGACAATGAGCAGTTCTTC
CDR3: CASSPDNEQFF

D: TRBD1
J: TRBJ1-1
size: few
V: TRBV9
DNA: TGTGCCAGCAGCCAGGGGGGGAACACTGAAGCTTTCTTT
CDR3: CASSQGGNTEAFF

D: -
J: TRBJ1-4
size: -
V: TRBV5-4
DNA: TGTGCCAGCAGCTTGGTAGGAGGAAAACTGTTTTTT
CDR3: CASSLVGGKLFF

D: -
J: TRBJ2-7
size: -
V: TRBV7-7
DNA: TGTGCTAGCAGCTTAGAGACCCGGGTCCCCCCTAGAGAGCAGTACTTC
CDR3: CASSLETRVPPREQYF

D: TRBD1
J: TRBJ2-7
size: -
V: TRBV30
DNA: TGTGCCTGGAGTGCGGGACAGGCATCCGAGCAGTACTTC
CDR3: CAWSAGQASEQYF

D: -
J: TRBJ2-7
size: -
V: TRBV16
DNA: TGTGCCAGCAGACCACAGTCACAGGCCTGGGACGAGCAGTACTTC
CDR3: CASRPQSQAWDEQYF

D: -
J: TRBJ2-4
size: -
V: TRBV2
DNA: TGTGCCAGCAGTAACAGGGAAAACATTCAGTACTTC
CDR3: CASSNRENIQYF

D: TRBD1
J: TRBJ1-3
size: once
V: TRBV27
DNA: TGTGCCAGCAGTTTCGGACAGGGGCCCTTCTCTGGAAACACCATATATTTT
CDR3: CASSFGQGPFSGNTIYF

D: -
J: TRBJ2-7
size: -
V: TRBV6-1
DNA: TGTGCCAGCAGTGATAGTCCCTACGAGCAGTACTTC
CDR3: CASSDSPYEQYF

D: TRBD1
J: TRBJ2-7
size: -
V: TRBV7-2
DNA: TGTGCCAGCAGCTTAGAGGGGGCGATCCCCTACGAGCAGTACTTC
CDR3: CASSLEGAIPYEQYF

D: TRBD2
J: TRBJ2-7
size: -
V: TRBV29-1
DNA: TGCAGCGTCCCGGGACTAGGAGAGTACGAGCAGTACTTC
CDR3: CSVPGLGEYEQYF

D: TRBD2
J: TRBJ2-3
size: -
V: TRBV5-4
DNA: TGTGCCAGCAGAGATAGCGGGGTTAGCACAGATACGCAGTATTTT
CDR3: CASRDSGVSTDTQYF

D: -
J: TRBJ1-1
size: -
V: TRBV5-1
DNA: TGCGCCAGCAGCTTGGGCGTAGGGGATGGTTCCACTGAAGCTTTCTTT
CDR3: CASSLGVGDGSTEAFF

D: -
J: TRBJ2-2
size: -
V: TRBV7-7
DNA: TGTGCTAGCAGCGCCAACACAGGGACCGGGGAGCTGTTTTTT
CDR3: CASSANTGTGELFF

D: -
J: TRBJ1-2
size: -
V: TRBV9
DNA: TGTGCCAGCAGCAGAGTGGAGGGGATGGGCTACACCTTC
CDR3: CASSRVEGMGYTF

D: TRBD1
J: TRBJ1-5
size: -
V: TRBV27
DNA: TGTGCCAGCAGCCTTCAGGGGGCTGGCCAGCCCCAGCATTTT
CDR3: CASSLQGAGQPQHF

D: -
J: TRBJ2-6
size: once
V: TRBV28
DNA: TGTGCCAGCAGTCCGGCGGGGTCTGGGGCCAACGTCCTGACTTTC
CDR3: CASSPAGSGANVLTF

D: -
J: TRBJ2-3
size: -
V: TRBV7-2
DNA: TGTGCCAGCAGCTCCTGGACAAACACAGATACGCAGTATTTT
CDR3: CASSSWTNTDTQYF

D: TRBD1
J: TRBJ2-5
size: -
V: TRBV6-1
DNA: TGTGCCAGCAGTCAAGACAGGGGGGAGACCCAGTACTTC
CDR3: CASSQDRGETQYF

D: TRBD2
J: TRBJ2-3
size: -
V: TRBV19
DNA: TGTGCCAGTAGTAGGACTAGTCCAGATACGCAGTATTTT
CDR3: CASSRTSPDTQYF

D: -
J: TRBJ2-5
size: -
V: TRBV28
DNA: TGTGCCAGCAGCTTGACCGGGACACCGTACCAAGAGACCCAGTACTTC
CDR3: CASSLTGTPYQETQYF

D: TRBD2
J: TRBJ2-2
size: -
V: TRBV5-6
DNA: TGTGCCAGCAGAACTAGCGGGAGGAAGGACGGGGAGCTGTTTTTT
CDR3: CASRTSGRKDGELFF

D: -
J: TRBJ2-3
size: -
V: TRBV4-1
DNA: TGCGCCAGCAGCCAAGGGAGTGCATGGACAGATACGCAGTATTTT
CDR3: CASSQGSAWTDTQYF